This is a list of T cell receptor beta chains from one sample in a study of shared clonotypes between healthy human individuals. This table comes from immunoSEQ multiplex PCR, and its TCRdb copy is limited to in-frame clones, with some not included. Among 2 million to 2.5 million clones listed, about 94% were seen once. The material sequenced was naive CD4+ T cells sorted from blood. Receptors were obtained from a man younger than 35 in good health. Each CDR3 is given with its conserved first and last residue. A D gene is named only where the DNA matches it firmly. Clone size appears in some rows only: once, few, many, or a class for an expanded clone.

D gene	V gene	J gene	clone size	CDR3 protein	CDR3 DNA
TRBD2	TRBV7-2	TRBJ2-2	once	CASSPRTSGTNTGELFF	TGTGCCAGCAGCCCTCGGACTAGCGGGACGAACACCGGGGAGCTGTTTTTT
.	TRBV29-1	TRBJ2-7	.	CSVEDRVREGGTEQYF	TGCAGCGTTGAAGATCGGGTCCGAGAAGGCGGAACGGAGCAGTACTTC
.	TRBV12-1	TRBJ2-5	.	CASSFSSLAGEEETQYF	TGTGCCAGCAGCTTTAGTTCCCTAGCGGGGGAAGAAGAGACCCAGTACTTC
.	TRBV7-2	TRBJ2-4	.	CASSSGLDTNIQYF	TGTGCCAGCAGCTCGGGGTTAGATACAAACATTCAGTACTTC
.	TRBV9	TRBJ1-6	.	CASSVEVSANNSPLHF	TGTGCCAGCAGCGTAGAGGTGTCAGCCAATAATTCACCCCTCCACTTT
TRBD1	TRBV11-3	TRBJ2-1	.	CASSAGQGNPFSYNEQFF	TGTGCCAGCAGTGCGGGACAGGGAAATCCCTTCTCCTACAATGAGCAGTTCTTC
.	TRBV28	TRBJ2-3	.	CASRRRDSSRPDTQYF	TGTGCCAGCAGGAGGAGGGACTCCTCTCGCCCAGATACGCAGTATTTT
.	TRBV10-3	TRBJ1-6	.	CAISEQVNSPLHF	TGTGCCATCTCCGAGCAGGTAAATTCACCCCTCCACTTT
.	TRBV20-1	TRBJ2-7	.	CSATRDGEQYF	TGCAGTGCTACTAGAGACGGCGAGCAGTACTTC
.	TRBV9	TRBJ2-2	.	CASSPQGFTTTGELFF	TGTGCCAGCAGCCCCCAGGGATTTACTACCACCGGGGAGCTGTTTTTT
.	TRBV30	TRBJ2-1	.	CAWRSGVGNNEQFF	TGTGCCTGGAGGTCCGGTGTAGGCAACAATGAGCAGTTCTTC
TRBD1	TRBV28	TRBJ1-1	once	CASSSPDRTNTEAFF	TGTGCCAGCAGTTCCCCGGACAGGACGAACACTGAAGCTTTCTTT
TRBD1	TRBV7-2	TRBJ2-1	once	CASSRQGVANEQFF	TGTGCCAGCAGTAGACAGGGGGTAGCAAATGAGCAGTTCTTC
TRBD1	TRBV7-2	TRBJ2-1	.	CASSSPPGQGTHNEQFF	TGTGCCAGCAGCTCTCCCCCGGGACAGGGGACACACAATGAGCAGTTCTTC
.	TRBV5-1	TRBJ2-1	.	CASSLGTSDINEQFF	TGCGCCAGCAGCTTGGGCACTAGTGATATCAATGAGCAGTTCTTC
.	TRBV6-6	TRBJ2-5	.	CASRPSGQETQYF	TGTGCCAGCAGACCGTCGGGGCAAGAGACCCAGTACTTC
TRBD2	TRBV11-3	TRBJ2-7	.	CASSPTSGSYEQYF	TGTGCCAGCAGCCCCACTAGCGGATCCTACGAGCAGTACTTC
TRBD1	TRBV6-1	TRBJ1-2	.	CASRVPGTANYGYTF	TGTGCCAGCAGGGTGCCGGGGACAGCGAACTATGGCTACACCTTC
TRBD1	TRBV25-1	TRBJ2-7	.	CASSGTARTGSDEQYF	TGTGCCAGCAGTGGTACCGCCAGGACAGGGTCAGACGAGCAGTACTTC
.	TRBV7-2	TRBJ2-6	.	CASQIVRVISGANVLTF	TGTGCCAGCCAGATTGTGCGGGTTATCTCTGGGGCCAACGTCCTGACTTTC
TRBD2	TRBV7-9	TRBJ2-7	.	CASSLAGGEQYF	TGTGCCAGCAGCTTAGCGGGAGGGGAGCAGTACTTC
TRBD1	TRBV2	TRBJ2-6	few	CASLGTGGSGANVLTF	TGTGCCAGCCTTGGGACAGGGGGTTCTGGGGCCAACGTCCTGACTTTC
.	TRBV5-1	TRBJ1-5	.	CASSTIPDQPQHF	TGCGCCAGCAGCACTATCCCGGATCAGCCCCAGCATTTT
.	TRBV10-3	TRBJ2-3	.	CAITEGWKQYF	TGTGCCATCACCGAAGGTTGGAAACAGTATTTT
.	TRBV6-5	TRBJ2-5	.	CASSAPGTYQETQYF	TGTGCCAGCAGTGCCCCCGGGACATACCAAGAGACCCAGTACTTC
.	TRBV12-2	TRBJ1-6	.	CASRSDSSYNSPLHF	TGTGCAAGTCGCTCCGATTCCTCCTATAATTCACCCCTCCACTTT
.	TRBV10-3	TRBJ1-1	.	CAISEKGNMNTEAFF	TGTGCCATCAGTGAGAAAGGCAACATGAACACTGAAGCTTTCTTT
.	TRBV5-6	TRBJ2-5	.	CASSLQGEFRETQYF	TGTGCCAGCAGCTTGCAGGGAGAATTTCGTGAGACCCAGTACTTC
.	TRBV7-3	TRBJ2-1	.	CASSLGPNNEQFF	TGTGCCAGCAGCTTAGGACCAAACAATGAGCAGTTCTTC
TRBD1	TRBV10-3	TRBJ1-1	.	CAISGTGGEITEAFF	TGTGCCATCAGCGGGACAGGGGGGGAGATCACTGAAGCTTTCTTT
TRBD1	TRBV12-5	TRBJ2-5	once	CARTGDRETQYF	TGTGCTAGGACAGGGGACAGGGAGACCCAGTACTTC
TRBD1	TRBV6-5	TRBJ2-2	.	CASSQPGQGAGELFF	TGTGCCAGCAGTCAGCCGGGACAGGGAGCCGGGGAGCTGTTTTTT
.	TRBV2	TRBJ2-7	.	CASSEAWEQDEQYF	TGTGCCAGCAGTGAAGCCTGGGAGCAGGACGAGCAGTACTTC
.	TRBV7-9	TRBJ1-2	.	CASSLDLTGVGSYGYTF	TGTGCCAGCAGCTTAGATCTTACGGGAGTTGGAAGCTATGGCTACACCTTC
.	TRBV10-3	TRBJ1-4	.	CAITSGSRGEKLFF	TGTGCCATCACCTCGGGCTCCAGGGGTGAAAAACTGTTTTTT
.	TRBV5-4	TRBJ1-6	.	CASSQDISSPLHF	TGTGCCAGCAGTCAGGACATTTCCTCACCCCTCCACTTT
.	TRBV6-5	TRBJ2-3	.	CASGPSRDTQYF	TGTGCCAGCGGCCCCTCGAGAGATACGCAGTATTTT
.	TRBV2	TRBJ2-5	.	CASSREQGRQETQYF	TGTGCCAGCAGTCGAGAGCAGGGGCGACAAGAGACCCAGTACTTC
.	TRBV19	TRBJ2-5	.	CATMAGKSDQETQYF	TGTGCCACTATGGCAGGGAAGTCAGACCAAGAGACCCAGTACTTC
TRBD2	TRBV7-2	TRBJ2-5	.	CASSLGLAEETQYF	TGTGCCAGCAGCCTGGGACTAGCGGAAGAGACCCAGTACTTC
.	TRBV2	TRBJ2-5	.	CASSVRVGETQYF	TGTGCCAGCAGTGTTCGTGTCGGAGAGACCCAGTACTTC
TRBD1	TRBV6-5	TRBJ2-5	.	CASSRQGARETQYF	TGTGCCAGCAGTCGACAGGGGGCGCGTGAGACCCAGTACTTC
.	TRBV5-1	TRBJ2-1	.	CASSLWGHRFF	TGCGCCAGCAGCTTGTGGGGGCACCGGTTCTTC
.	TRBV4-3	TRBJ2-1	.	CASSQDMGTHNEQFF	TGCGCCAGCAGCCAAGATATGGGTACCCACAATGAGCAGTTCTTC